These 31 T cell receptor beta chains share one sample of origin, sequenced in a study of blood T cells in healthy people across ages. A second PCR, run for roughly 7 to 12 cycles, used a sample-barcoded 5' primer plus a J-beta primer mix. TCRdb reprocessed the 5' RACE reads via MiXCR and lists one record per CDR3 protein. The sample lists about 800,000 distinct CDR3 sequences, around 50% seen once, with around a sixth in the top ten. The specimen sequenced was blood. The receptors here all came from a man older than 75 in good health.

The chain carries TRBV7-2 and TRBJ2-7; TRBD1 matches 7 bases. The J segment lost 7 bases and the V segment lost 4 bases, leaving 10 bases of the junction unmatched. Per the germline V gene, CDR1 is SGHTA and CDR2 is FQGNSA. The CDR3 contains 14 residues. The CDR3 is CASSSKQGYNEQYF. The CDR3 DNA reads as TGTGCCAGCAGCTCGAAACAGGGGTACAATGAGCAGTACTTC.

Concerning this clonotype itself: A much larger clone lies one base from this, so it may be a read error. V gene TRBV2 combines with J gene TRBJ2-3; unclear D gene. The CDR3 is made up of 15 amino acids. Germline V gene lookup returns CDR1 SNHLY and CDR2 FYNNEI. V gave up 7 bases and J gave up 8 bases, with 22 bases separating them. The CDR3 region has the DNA TGTGCCAGCATCAGGACCCTGGTCCCCCCAGGTACGCAGTATTTT. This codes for CASIRTLVPPGTQYF.

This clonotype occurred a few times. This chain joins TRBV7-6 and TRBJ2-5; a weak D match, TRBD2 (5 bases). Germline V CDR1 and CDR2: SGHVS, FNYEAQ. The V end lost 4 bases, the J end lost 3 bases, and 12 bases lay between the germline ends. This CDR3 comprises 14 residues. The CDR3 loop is CASSSRTEKETQYF. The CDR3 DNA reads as TGTGCCAGCAGCTCCAGGACTGAAAAAGAGACCCAGTACTTC.

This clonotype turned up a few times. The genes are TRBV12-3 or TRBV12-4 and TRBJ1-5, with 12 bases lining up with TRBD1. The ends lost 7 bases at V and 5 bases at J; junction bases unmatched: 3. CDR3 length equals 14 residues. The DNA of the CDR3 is TGTGCCAGCACCAGGGACAGGGGGCATCAGCCCCAGCATTTT. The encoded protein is CASTRDRGHQPQHF.

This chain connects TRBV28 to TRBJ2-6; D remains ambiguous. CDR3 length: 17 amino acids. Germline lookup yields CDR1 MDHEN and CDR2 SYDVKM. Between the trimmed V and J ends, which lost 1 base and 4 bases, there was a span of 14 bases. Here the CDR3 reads CASSLLNSASGANVLTF. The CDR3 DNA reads TGTGCCAGCAGTTTATTAAATTCGGCATCCGGGGCCAACGTCCTGACTTTC. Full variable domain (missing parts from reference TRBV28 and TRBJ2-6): DVKVTQSSRYLVKRTGEKVFLECVQDMDHENMFWYRQDPGLGLRLIYFSYDVKMKEKGDIPEGYSVSREKKERFSLILESASTNQTSMYLCASSLLNSASGANVLTFGAGSRLTVL.

DNA of the CDR3: TGTGCCAGCAAAAAGGGACAGGCGCTCTCCTACGAGCAGTACTTC. It translates to CASKKGQALSYEQYF. The chain carries TRBV27 and TRBJ2-7, with 8 bases lining up with TRBD1. Germline lookup yields CDR1 MNHEY and CDR2 SMNVEV (reference sequence). The V and J ends lost 7 bases and 0 bases, in that order; junction bases with no gene match: 8. The CDR3 is 15 residues long.

The CDR3 spells CTSSLGSYNEQYF. The CDR3 DNA sequence: TGCACCAGCAGCCTCGGCTCCTACAATGAGCAGTACTTC. The chain recombines TRBV1 with TRBJ2-1. The J call is uncertain, as TRBJ2-7 better fits the DNA end. TRBV1 is a pseudogene segment. The CDR3 runs to 13 residues.

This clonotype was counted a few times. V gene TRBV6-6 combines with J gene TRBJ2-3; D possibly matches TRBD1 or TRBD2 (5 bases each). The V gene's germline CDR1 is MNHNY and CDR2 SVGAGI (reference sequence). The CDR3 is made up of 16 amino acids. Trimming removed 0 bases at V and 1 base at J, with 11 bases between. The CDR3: CASSYSWDQRTDTQYF. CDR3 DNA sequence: TGTGCCAGCAGTTACTCGTGGGACCAACGCACAGATACGCAGTATTTT.

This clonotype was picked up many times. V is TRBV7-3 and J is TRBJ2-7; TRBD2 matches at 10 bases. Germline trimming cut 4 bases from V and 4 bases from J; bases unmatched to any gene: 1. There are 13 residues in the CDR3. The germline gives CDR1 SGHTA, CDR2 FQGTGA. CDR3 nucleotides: TGTGCCAGCAGCTGGACTAGCGGTTACGAGCAGTACTTC. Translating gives CASSWTSGYEQYF.

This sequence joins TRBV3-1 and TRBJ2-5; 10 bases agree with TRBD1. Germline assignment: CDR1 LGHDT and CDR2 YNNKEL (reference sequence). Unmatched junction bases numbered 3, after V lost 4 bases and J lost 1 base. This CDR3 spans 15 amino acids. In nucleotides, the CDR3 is TGTGCCAGCAGCCCGGGACAGGGGCCCCAAGAGACCCAGTACTTC. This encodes CASSPGQGPQETQYF.

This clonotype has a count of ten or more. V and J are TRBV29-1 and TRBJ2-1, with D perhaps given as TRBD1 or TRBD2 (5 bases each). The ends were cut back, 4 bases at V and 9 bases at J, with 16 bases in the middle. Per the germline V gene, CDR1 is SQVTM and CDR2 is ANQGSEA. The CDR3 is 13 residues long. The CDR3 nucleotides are TGCAGCGTTGGTTCCGGGACCCTTCTTGAGCAGTTCTTC. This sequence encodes CSVGSGTLLEQFF.

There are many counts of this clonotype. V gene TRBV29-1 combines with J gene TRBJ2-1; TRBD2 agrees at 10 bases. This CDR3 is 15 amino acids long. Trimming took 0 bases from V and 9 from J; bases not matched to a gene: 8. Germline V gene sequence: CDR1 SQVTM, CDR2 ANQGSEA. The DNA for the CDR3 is TGCAGCGTTGAAGACCACAGCGGGAGGGCCGCTGAGCAGTTCTTC. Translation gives CSVEDHSGRAAEQFF.

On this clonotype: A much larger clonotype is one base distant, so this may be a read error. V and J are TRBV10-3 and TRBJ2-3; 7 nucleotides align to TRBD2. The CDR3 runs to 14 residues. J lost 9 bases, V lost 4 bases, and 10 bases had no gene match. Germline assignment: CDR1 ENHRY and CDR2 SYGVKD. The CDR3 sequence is CAISGVAGTETQYF. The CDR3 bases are TGTGCCATCAGTGGAGTAGCGGGTACGGAGACGCAGTATTTT.

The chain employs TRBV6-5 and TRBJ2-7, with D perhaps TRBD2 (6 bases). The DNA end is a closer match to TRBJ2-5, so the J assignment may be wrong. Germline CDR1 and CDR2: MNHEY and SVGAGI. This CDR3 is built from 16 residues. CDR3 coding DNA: TGTGCCAGCAGTAACGGAGGGGCCTCGGGAAAAGAGACCCAGTACTTC. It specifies CASSNGGASGKETQYF.

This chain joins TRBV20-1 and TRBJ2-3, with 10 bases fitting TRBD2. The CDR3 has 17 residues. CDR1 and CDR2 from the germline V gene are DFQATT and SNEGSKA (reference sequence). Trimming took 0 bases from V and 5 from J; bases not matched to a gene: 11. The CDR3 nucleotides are TGCAGTGCTAGAGACCCTAGCGGGAGAGCGGGGGGAGATACGCAGTATTTT. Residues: CSARDPSGRAGGDTQYF.

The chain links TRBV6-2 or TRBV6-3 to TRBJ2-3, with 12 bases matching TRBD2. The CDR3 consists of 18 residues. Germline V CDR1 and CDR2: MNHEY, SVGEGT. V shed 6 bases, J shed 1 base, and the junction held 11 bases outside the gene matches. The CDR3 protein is CASSPGLAGKMGTDTQYF. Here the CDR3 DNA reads TGTGCCAGCAGCCCGGGACTAGCGGGCAAGATGGGCACAGATACGCAGTATTTT.

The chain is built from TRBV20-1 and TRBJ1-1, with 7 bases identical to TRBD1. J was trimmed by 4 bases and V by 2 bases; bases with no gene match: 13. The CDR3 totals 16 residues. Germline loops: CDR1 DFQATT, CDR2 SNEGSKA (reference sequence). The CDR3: CSARPLRDRTTTEAFF. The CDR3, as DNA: TGCAGTGCTAGACCTCTCCGGGACAGAACGACCACTGAAGCTTTCTTT.

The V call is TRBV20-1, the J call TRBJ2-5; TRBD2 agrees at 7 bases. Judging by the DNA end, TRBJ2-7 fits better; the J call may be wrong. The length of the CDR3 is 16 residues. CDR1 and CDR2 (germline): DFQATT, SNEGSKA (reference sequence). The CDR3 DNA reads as TGCAGTGCTAGATCCCGCGGGCGGGGGAACACCTACGAGCAGTACTTC. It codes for CSARSRGRGNTYEQYF.

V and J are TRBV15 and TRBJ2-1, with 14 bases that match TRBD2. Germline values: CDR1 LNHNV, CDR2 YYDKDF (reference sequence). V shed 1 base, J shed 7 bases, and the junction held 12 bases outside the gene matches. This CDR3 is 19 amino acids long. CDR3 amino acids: CATSRAFRLAGGNGNEQFF. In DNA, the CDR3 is TGTGCCACCAGCAGAGCGTTTAGACTAGCGGGAGGGAATGGGAATGAGCAGTTCTTC.

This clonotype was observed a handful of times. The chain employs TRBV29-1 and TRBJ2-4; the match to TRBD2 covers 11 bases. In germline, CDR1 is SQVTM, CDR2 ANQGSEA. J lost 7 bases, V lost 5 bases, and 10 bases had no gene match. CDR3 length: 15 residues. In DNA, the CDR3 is TGCAGCGTTCATTTTAGCGGGAGGGCCCGGAACATTCAGTACTTC. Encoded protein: CSVHFSGRARNIQYF.

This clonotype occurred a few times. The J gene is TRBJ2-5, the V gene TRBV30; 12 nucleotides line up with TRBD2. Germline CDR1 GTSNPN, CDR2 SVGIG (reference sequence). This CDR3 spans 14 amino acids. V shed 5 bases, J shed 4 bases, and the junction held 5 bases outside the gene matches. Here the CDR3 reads CAWAELAGGETQYF. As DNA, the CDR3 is TGTGCCTGGGCCGAACTAGCGGGAGGAGAGACCCAGTACTTC.

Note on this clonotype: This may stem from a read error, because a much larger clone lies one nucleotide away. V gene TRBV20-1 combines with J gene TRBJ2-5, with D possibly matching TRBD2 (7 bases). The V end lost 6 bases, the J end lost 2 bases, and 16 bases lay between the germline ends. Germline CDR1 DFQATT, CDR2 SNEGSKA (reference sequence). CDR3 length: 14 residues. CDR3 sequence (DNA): TGCAGTGCCTTAAGGGGGGGCCCTCAAGAGACCCAGTACTTC. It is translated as CSALRGGPQETQYF.

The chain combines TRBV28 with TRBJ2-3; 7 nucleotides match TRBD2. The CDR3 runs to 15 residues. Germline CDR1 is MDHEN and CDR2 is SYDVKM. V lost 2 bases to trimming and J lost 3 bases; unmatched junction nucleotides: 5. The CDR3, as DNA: TGTGCCAGCAGTTTAGTTGCGGGAGCAACAGATACGCAGTATTTT. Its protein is CASSLVAGATDTQYF.

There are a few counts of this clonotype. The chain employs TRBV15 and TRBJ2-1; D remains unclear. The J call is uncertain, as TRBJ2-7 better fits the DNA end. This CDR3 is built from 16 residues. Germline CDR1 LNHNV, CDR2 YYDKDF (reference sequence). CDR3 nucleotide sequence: TGTGCCACCAGCAGAGACCGTCCGAGCTCCTACAATGAGCAGTACTTC. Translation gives CATSRDRPSSYNEQYF.

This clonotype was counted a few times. The CDR3 coding sequence is TGTGCCAGTATGGACAGTTCTAACTATGGCTACACCTTC. Its translation is CASMDSSNYGYTF. The genes are TRBV6-6 and TRBJ1-2; tentatively, D is TRBD1 (6 bases). This CDR3 has 13 amino acids. Trimming removed 9 bases at V and 0 bases at J, with 11 bases between. Germline lookup yields CDR1 MNHNY and CDR2 SVGAGI (reference sequence).

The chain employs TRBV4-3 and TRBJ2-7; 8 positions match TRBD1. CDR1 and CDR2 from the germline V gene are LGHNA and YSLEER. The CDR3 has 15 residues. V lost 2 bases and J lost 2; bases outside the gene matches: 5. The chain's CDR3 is CASSQFTGQAYEQYF. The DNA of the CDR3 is TGCGCCAGCAGCCAATTTACGGGACAGGCCTACGAGCAGTACTTC.

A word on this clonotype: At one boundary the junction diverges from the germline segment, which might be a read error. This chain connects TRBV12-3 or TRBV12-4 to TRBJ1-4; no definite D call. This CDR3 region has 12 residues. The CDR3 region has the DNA TGTGCCAGCCGCCGGAGTGAAGAAAAACTGCTTTTT. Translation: CASRRSEEKLLF.

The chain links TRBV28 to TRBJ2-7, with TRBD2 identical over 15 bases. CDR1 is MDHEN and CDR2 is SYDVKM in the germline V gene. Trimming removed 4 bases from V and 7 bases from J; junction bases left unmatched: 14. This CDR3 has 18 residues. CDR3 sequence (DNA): TGTGCCAGCAGTTGGACTAGCGGGAGGGCCTTGGATTACAATGAGCAGTACTTC. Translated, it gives CASSWTSGRALDYNEQYF.

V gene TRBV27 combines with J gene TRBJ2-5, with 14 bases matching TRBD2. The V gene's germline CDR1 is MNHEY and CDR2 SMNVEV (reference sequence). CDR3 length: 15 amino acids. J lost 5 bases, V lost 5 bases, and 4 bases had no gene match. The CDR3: CASSLTSGGAETQYF. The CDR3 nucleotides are TGTGCCAGCAGTCTGACTAGCGGGGGGGCGGAGACCCAGTACTTC.

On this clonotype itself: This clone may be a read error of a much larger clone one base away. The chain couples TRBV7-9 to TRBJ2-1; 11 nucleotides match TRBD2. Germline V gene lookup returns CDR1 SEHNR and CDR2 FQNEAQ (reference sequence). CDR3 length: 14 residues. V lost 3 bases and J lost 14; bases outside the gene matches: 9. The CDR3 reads CASSFPGLAVEEFF. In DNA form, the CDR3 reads TGTGCCAGCAGCTTTCCGGGACTAGCGGTAGAGGAGTTCTTC.

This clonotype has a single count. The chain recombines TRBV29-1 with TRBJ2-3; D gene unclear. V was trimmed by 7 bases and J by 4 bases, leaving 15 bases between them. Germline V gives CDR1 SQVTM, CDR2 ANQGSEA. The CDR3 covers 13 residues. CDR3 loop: CSGGVRSPDTQYF. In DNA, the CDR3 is TGCAGCGGTGGTGTACGGTCACCAGATACGCAGTATTTT.